The present T cell receptor (beta chain) was sequenced within a study of metastatic and nonmetastatic thyroid tumors (TCRdb year 2020). Context from the whole study: Repertoires were compared across peripheral blood and tumor or nodule tissue samples from malignant and benign thyroid patients. What the authors observed across the whole study: TCR beta diversity was reported as significantly higher in malignant tumors than in benign nodules, in both blood and tumor samples.

This clone was seen ten or more times. Which antigen it targets is not known. The sample holds no much larger clone one base away, and base qualities are not on file. Libraries were prepared through PCR. Sequenced using an Illumina HiSeq 4000. High-throughput sequencing was used to profile the TCR beta-chain CDR3 region of each patient. Under the source paper's analysis protocol: A classifier to discriminate distant-metastatic papillary thyroid cancer patients was built from CDR3 differences across clinicopathological groups. The Shannon index was used to measure repertoire diversity, and the Morisita-Horn index was used to measure how similar tumor and blood repertoires were. TCRdb trimmed public reads at Q25 via fastp, called clones via MiXCR and kept in-frame beta chains. None of the V and J calls come from the authors' own analysis; TCRdb made them. This sample gives 15,000 or so clones in total; less than 20% of them show up just once. In total, the top ten clones hold 15% to 20% of the sample.

V and J are truncated by 3 bases and 3 bases respectively, leaving an intervening sequence of 9 bases. According to the germline V gene, CDR1 reads SGHTA and CDR2 reads FQGNSA. The CDR3 numbers 14 residues from cysteine through phenylalanine. Only CDR3 DNA is held: 42 bases, read in frame from base 1. No treatment had been received by any patient before thyroid surgery. Patient clinical samples collected from about 2012 to 2019 were retrospectively analysed using T-cell receptor beta sequencing. The TCR comes from a female donor with papillary thyroid cancer or a benign thyroid nodule (not recorded which). Some clones in this sample may be carry-over from other donors' samples. Sequencing was done on a sample of blood. The rearrangement combines TRBV7-2 with TRBJ2-1; the D gene is possibly TRBD1, with 6 bases matching. The bases read TGTGCCAGCAGCTTTTCAGGGGTCTACAATGAGCAGTTCTTC. This is translated as CASSFSGVYNEQFF. This CDR3, with the reference TRBV7-2 and TRBJ2-1 proteins standing in past its ends, gives the full variable domain GAGVSQSPSNKVTEKGKDVELRCDPISGHTALYWYRQSLGQGLEFLIYFQGNSAPDKSGLPSDRFSAERTGGSVSTLTIQRTQQEDSAVYLCASSFSGVYNEQFFGPGTRLTVL.